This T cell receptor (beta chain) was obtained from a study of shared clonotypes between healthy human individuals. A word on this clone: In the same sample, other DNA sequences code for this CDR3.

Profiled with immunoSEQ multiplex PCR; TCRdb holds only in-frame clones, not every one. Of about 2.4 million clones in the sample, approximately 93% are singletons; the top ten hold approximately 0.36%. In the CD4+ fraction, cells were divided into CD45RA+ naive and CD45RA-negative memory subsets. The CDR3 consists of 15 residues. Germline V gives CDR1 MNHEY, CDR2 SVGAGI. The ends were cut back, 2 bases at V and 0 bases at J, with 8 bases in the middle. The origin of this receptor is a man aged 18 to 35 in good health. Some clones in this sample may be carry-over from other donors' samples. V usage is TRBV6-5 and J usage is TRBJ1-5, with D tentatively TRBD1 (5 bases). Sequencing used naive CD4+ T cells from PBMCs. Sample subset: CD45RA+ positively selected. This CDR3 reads CASSYSTGSNQPQHF. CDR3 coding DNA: TGTGCCAGCAGTTACAGTACAGGTAGCAATCAGCCCCAGCATTTT.